Listed below are T cell receptor beta chains from one sample, sequenced in a study of OX40 agonist ivuxolimab in advanced cancers. Sequencing was performed with immunoSEQ multiplex PCR; in TCRdb, only in-frame clones are kept and a portion is missing. In the table there are 48,000 or so clones, about 81% of which are singletons. The sequencing here drew on CD4+ or CD8+ T cells sorted from blood, taken in a trial of the OX40 agonist ivuxolimab. All receptors come from an adult with an advanced solid tumor such as melanoma, head and neck, liver or kidney cancer. Each CDR3 is given with its conserved first and last residue. A D gene is named only where the DNA matches it firmly. Some rows have no size entry. The others give once, few or many, or a class for an expanded clone.

CDR3nt | CDR3aa | j_gene | abundance | d_gene | v_gene
TGTGCCAGCAGTCTCGAAGAGACCCAGTACTTC | CASSLEETQYF | TRBJ2-5 | . | . | TRBV2
TGTGCCAGCAGCCCCCGGGGAGGGGAGTGGGGCTACACCTTC | CASSPRGGEWGYTF | TRBJ1-2 | . | . | TRBV7-2
TGTGCCAGCAGTGGGGACATGAACTATGGCTACACCTTC | CASSGDMNYGYTF | TRBJ1-2 | . | . | TRBV2
TGTGCCAGCAGTGAAGAGGCAATCCCGGACTCCTATAATTCACCCCTCCACTTT | CASSEEAIPDSYNSPLHF | TRBJ1-6 | . | . | TRBV2
TGTGCCAGCAGCCTCGATCCCCGGACAGCTAATGAAAAACTGTTTTTT | CASSLDPRTANEKLFF | TRBJ1-4 | . | . | TRBV11-2
TGTGCCAGTAGTACGGTCCGCACAGATACGCAGTATTTT | CASSTVRTDTQYF | TRBJ2-3 | . | . | TRBV19
TGCGCCAGCAGCTTGATGGGCCAGGGGGACTATGGCTACACCTTC | CASSLMGQGDYGYTF | TRBJ1-2 | . | TRBD1 | TRBV5-1
TGTGCCTGGAGTGTACTTGATAACGGCTACACCTTC | CAWSVLDNGYTF | TRBJ1-2 | . | . | TRBV30
TGTGCCAGCAGCCCAAGCACAGAACTAGCGATCACCGGGGAGCTGTTTTTT | CASSPSTELAITGELFF | TRBJ2-2 | . | TRBD2 | TRBV11-3
TGTGCCTGGATGCCAGGGCAATTATCAACTAATGAAAAACTGTTTTTT | CAWMPGQLSTNEKLFF | TRBJ1-4 | . | . | TRBV30
TGTGCCAGCAGTTTAGCGGACACCAACTATGGCTACACCTTC | CASSLADTNYGYTF | TRBJ1-2 | . | . | TRBV27
TGTGCCAGTACCCCTGGACAAGCCTACAATGAGCAGTTCTTC | CASTPGQAYNEQFF | TRBJ2-1 | . | . | TRBV19
TGTGCCAGCAGCTTAGGCGGGGACTCCTACGAGCAGTACTTC | CASSLGGDSYEQYF | TRBJ2-7 | once | . | TRBV7-2
TGCGCCAGCAGCTTCGGGTCTGGAAACACCATATATTTT | CASSFGSGNTIYF | TRBJ1-3 | . | . | TRBV4-1
TGCGCCAGCAGCCAAGATGCTTCCGGCGCATCCTCCTACGAGCAGTACTTC | CASSQDASGASSYEQYF | TRBJ2-7 | . | . | TRBV4-3
TGTGCCAGCAGTTTAGCGGGGTTCGGACCCTACAATGAGCAGTTCTTC | CASSLAGFGPYNEQFF | TRBJ2-1 | few | . | TRBV28
TGTGCCAGCAGCGAAGGAGCGGGTAGAGTAGAGACCCAGTACTTC | CASSEGAGRVETQYF | TRBJ2-5 | once | . | TRBV7-2
TGTGCCAGCAGCCTCTCAGACAGAAACTATGGCTACACCTTC | CASSLSDRNYGYTF | TRBJ1-2 | . | . | TRBV9
TGCGCCAGCAGCCCCGACTCGGGACAGGCCTCTGGGGCCAACGTCCTGACTTTC | CASSPDSGQASGANVLTF | TRBJ2-6 | . | TRBD1 | TRBV5-1
TGTGCCAGCAGTGAACCGCTCTCACGTCGGGGTAACTACGAGCAGTACTTC | CASSEPLSRRGNYEQYF | TRBJ2-7 | few | . | TRBV6-1
TGCAGCGTTGAAGGCGCAGGGACCTACGAGCAGTACTTC | CSVEGAGTYEQYF | TRBJ2-7 | . | . | TRBV29-1
TGTGCCAGCAGCACCTGGGACAGCCGAGAAGAGACCCAGTACTTC | CASSTWDSREETQYF | TRBJ2-5 | . | TRBD1 | TRBV7-9
TGCGCCAGCAGTCGACTAGCGGGAGGCACAGATACGCAGTATTTT | CASSRLAGGTDTQYF | TRBJ2-3 | . | TRBD2 | TRBV10-1
TGTGCCAGCAGTGATTACGGGACAGGGGGCAATGAGCAGTTCTTC | CASSDYGTGGNEQFF | TRBJ2-1 | few | TRBD1 | TRBV25-1
TGTGCCAGCAGCTTAGATGCAGGGCATGGGGCCAACGTCCTGACTTTC | CASSLDAGHGANVLTF | TRBJ2-6 | . | . | TRBV7-9
TGTGCCAGCAGCCGTAACCTTCGCAGGGGGGCGACAGACAATGAGCAGTTCTTC | CASSRNLRRGATDNEQFF | TRBJ2-1 | . | . | TRBV21-1
TGTGCCAGCAGCCCGGGGGGGTGGGCCGGTCAGCCCCAGCATTTT | CASSPGGWAGQPQHF | TRBJ1-5 | . | . | TRBV7-2
TGTGCCAGCAGCCCACGGGGAGGGACACCAGAAAAACTGTTTTTT | CASSPRGGTPEKLFF | TRBJ1-4 | . | . | TRBV7-8
TGTGCCAGCAGCTTTTGGAGGGTGAATCAGCCCCAGCATTTT | CASSFWRVNQPQHF | TRBJ1-5 | once | . | TRBV5-4
TGTGCCAGCAGCCTACCCGGCATTGAAGCTTTCTTT | CASSLPGIEAFF | TRBJ1-1 | medium-sized | . | TRBV7-2
TGTGCCAGCCGCCCTCGTGGGGGTTTCGATGAGCAGTTCTTC | CASRPRGGFDEQFF | TRBJ2-1 | . | . | TRBV6-5
TGTGCCAGCATTAAGGACAGGGTAGGGGCAGATACGCAGTATTTT | CASIKDRVGADTQYF | TRBJ2-3 | . | TRBD1 | TRBV2
TGTGCCAGCAGAGCCTGGACAACCGGGGAGCTGTTTTTT | CASRAWTTGELFF | TRBJ2-2 | once | . | TRBV2
TGCGCCAGCAGCCAAAGGGAGGGTAATTCACCCCTCCACTTT | CASSQREGNSPLHF | TRBJ1-6 | . | . | TRBV4-1
TGTGCCAGCAGCACCGCGGCAGGCACAGATACGCAGTATTTT | CASSTAAGTDTQYF | TRBJ2-3 | . | . | TRBV5-4
TGCAGCGTCAGGGACGGATACAATGAGCAGTTCTTC | CSVRDGYNEQFF | TRBJ2-1 | . | . | TRBV29-1
TGCGCCAGCGCAACCACTGGGGTTTCCTACGAGCAGTACTTC | CASATTGVSYEQYF | TRBJ2-7 | . | . | TRBV5-1
TGTGCCAGCAGACAGAAGGGCGGTTTGAACACTGAAGCTTTCTTT | CASRQKGGLNTEAFF | TRBJ1-1 | . | . | TRBV6-5
TGTGCCAGCAGGATCGGGCCTGAAGCTTTCTTT | CASRIGPEAFF | TRBJ1-1 | . | . | TRBV2
TGTGCCAGCAGTGAAATGGGGGTGAACACTGAAGCTTTCTTT | CASSEMGVNTEAFF | TRBJ1-1 | . | . | TRBV6-1
TGTGCCAGCAGCGCAGACGGAGAGACCCAGTACTTC | CASSADGETQYF | TRBJ2-5 | . | . | TRBV9
TGTGCCAGCAGTTACCAACTCATGAACACCGGGGAGCTGTTTTTT | CASSYQLMNTGELFF | TRBJ2-2 | . | . | TRBV6-5
TGTGCCAGCAGTTACGCCGACAGGGCTGGGGATACGCAGTATTTT | CASSYADRAGDTQYF | TRBJ2-3 | . | TRBD1 | TRBV6-5
TGCAGCGTTGGTCAGGGGAGCAATCAGCCCCAGCATTTT | CSVGQGSNQPQHF | TRBJ1-5 | . | . | TRBV29-1
TGTGCCAGCAGGGACCCTACTTCGCGGGAGAGACTTCGGGAGCAGTACTTC | CASRDPTSRERLREQYF | TRBJ2-7 | medium-sized | TRBD2 | TRBV2
TGCGCCAGCACTCCAGGACTCCGAGCCACCGGGGAGCTGTTTTTT | CASTPGLRATGELFF | TRBJ2-2 | . | . | TRBV4-1
TGTGCCAGCAGTGCACAAGGGACAACTAACTATGGCTACACCTTC | CASSAQGTTNYGYTF | TRBJ1-2 | . | . | TRBV2
TGTGCCAGCAGCCCTCCAGGGTTAGGTTCACCCCTCCACTTT | CASSPPGLGSPLHF | TRBJ1-6 | . | . | TRBV7-8
TGTGCCAGCAGCAGAGGGGGGGAAGAGACCCAGTACTTC | CASSRGGEETQYF | TRBJ2-5 | . | . | TRBV6-5
TGTGCCACCCGAGGACAGGGGGCTAACGAGCAGTACTTC | CATRGQGANEQYF | TRBJ2-7 | . | TRBD1 | TRBV19
TGTGCCAGCAGCTTAGGGACTAGCGGGAGTGCCTCCGGGGAGTACTTC | CASSLGTSGSASGEYF | TRBJ2-7 | . | TRBD2 | TRBV7-9
TGTGCCAGCAGCTCTCCGGGACAGGGGACCGTTGGCGGGGAGCTGTTTTTT | CASSSPGQGTVGGELFF | TRBJ2-2 | . | TRBD1 | TRBV5-6
TGTGCCAGCAGAGGGACAGCGCGGAGAAACACCATATATTTT | CASRGTARRNTIYF | TRBJ1-3 | . | TRBD1 | TRBV27